This T cell receptor (beta chain) was sequenced for a study of CD8 T cells in Susac syndrome. Both CD4+ and CD8+ T cells were negatively isolated, and TEMRA cells underwent FACS enrichment. Random hexamers were used to reverse transcribe roughly 0.45 to 1 ug of RNA. TCRdb reanalysed the immunoSEQ multiplex PCR reads using MiXCR and keeps one entry per CDR3 protein. The data hold approximately 130,000 distinct CDR3 sequences, with less than 95% observed a single time. Trimming removed 4 bases at V and 6 bases at J, with 16 bases between. CDR1 is LGHDT and CDR2 is YNNKEL in the germline V gene (reference sequence). The CDR3 is 14 amino acids.

The specimen sequenced was CD4+ T cells from PBMCs. The TCR originated in a human donor in good health. The V gene is TRBV3-1, the J gene TRBJ2-7, with unresolved D. The CDR3 here is CASSLPGSSSEQYF. In nucleotides, the CDR3 is TGTGCCAGCAGCCTCCCGGGTTCAAGCTCCGAGCAGTACTTC.